These 13 T cell receptor beta chains share one sample of origin, sequenced in a study of tumor-infiltrating lymphocytes in primary liver carcinoma. The authors took blood RNA from unsorted whole blood and also extracted germline DNA. The input was approximately 0.45 ug total RNA; TCR beta cDNA was made from it with a constant-region primer. Libraries of TCR beta came from three nested multiplex PCR rounds with slightly modified ARM-PCR. A C-beta reverse primer and TRBV1-TRBV30 forward primers served in each of the first two PCR rounds, at about 9 cycles apiece. TCRdb independently ran MiXCR on the multiplex PCR reads; one entry per CDR3 protein. Counted here are about 180,000 distinct CDR3 sequences, about 60% occurring once; the ten biggest clones make up approximately 65%. The sample taken for sequencing was peripheral blood. The receptors shown here come from a man aged 35 to 55 with primary liver carcinoma and hepatitis B virus infection.

As concerns this clonotype: Lacking the conserved final phenylalanine or tryptophan, this CDR3 likely reflects a read error. J is TRBJ2-1 and V is TRBV7-8, with 8 bases identical to TRBD2. The trim removed 4 bases at V and 0 bases at J, leaving 11 bases unmatched. The CDR3 has 18 amino acids. Per germline, CDR1 SGHVS and CDR2 FQNEAQ. The CDR3 reads CASSSQSAGGISYNEQFL. DNA of the CDR3: TGTGCCAGCAGCTCACAGTCTGCGGGAGGAATCTCCTACAATGAGCAGTTCCTC.

This clonotype occurred once. V gene TRBV6-1 combines with J gene TRBJ2-1; D is unresolved. Germline V CDR1 and CDR2: MNHNS, SASEGT. The V end was cut by 6 bases, the J end by 3 bases, with 9 bases between. CDR3 length equals 13 residues. CDR3: CASRFDNYNEQFF. The CDR3 DNA reads TGTGCCAGCAGATTCGACAACTACAATGAGCAGTTCTTC.

A single count supports this clonotype. Relative to the germline gene, one junction end is altered; a read error may explain this. The chain uses TRBV11-2 and TRBJ1-2; D is undetermined. The CDR3 runs 14 residues. The V gene's germline CDR1 is SGHAT and CDR2 FQNNGV. Here the CDR3 reads CASNPRGRKDGYTF. CDR3 nucleotides: TGTGCCAGCAACCCTCGGGGAAGGAAAGACGGCTACACGTTC.

J is TRBJ1-1 and V is TRBV12-3 or TRBV12-4; D unclear. V was trimmed by 5 bases and J by 4 bases, leaving 14 bases between them. The CDR3 is made up of 14 amino acids. The CDR3 DNA reads TGTGCCAGCAGTCACGCGGGGTTTGGCACTGAAGCTTTCTTT. Protein sequence: CASSHAGFGTEAFF.

About this clonotype: A read error may produce the germline difference seen at one junction end. The rearrangement links TRBV5-4 to TRBJ2-5; TRBD1 might be the D (6 bases). The germline V gene encodes CDR1 SGHNT and CDR2 YYREEE (reference sequence). The CDR3 has 13 residues. This chain's CDR3 is CAGSLTRGETQYF. DNA of the CDR3: TGTGCCGGCAGCCTGACAAGGGGGGAGACCCAGTACTTC.

As to this clonotype: This is likely a read error, given that the CDR3 carries no conserved phenylalanine or tryptophan at its end. The chain uses TRBV11-2 and TRBJ2-1, with TRBD2 identical over 8 bases. Germline-derived CDR1 and CDR2 are SGHAT and FQNNGV. Trimming removed 5 bases from V and 8 bases from J; junction bases left unmatched: 8. This CDR3 has 14 residues. This CDR3 reads CASSPGGPYHEQFL. The CDR3 bases are TGTGCCAGCAGCCCGGGAGGGCCGTACCATGAGCAGTTCTTA.

Comment on this clonotype: This could be a read error, since a much larger clone is one nucleotide away. V is TRBV11-2 and J is TRBJ2-1; 11 positions match TRBD2. With V trimmed by 5 bases and J by 7 bases, 10 bases remained unmatched. The CDR3 is 16 amino acids. CDR1 is SGHAT and CDR2 is FQNNGV in the germline V gene. The CDR3 DNA reads as TGTGCCAGCAGCCCTATAGCGGGAGGGCAGGGGAATGAGCAGTTCTTC. Translation: CASSPIAGGQGNEQFF.

As to this clonotype: A junction boundary mismatches the germline segment, possibly from a read error. The chain joins TRBV6-5 to TRBJ2-7; tentatively, D is TRBD1 or TRBD2 (5 bases each). Germline lookup yields CDR1 MNHEY and CDR2 SVGAGI. The CDR3 is 16 residues long. CDR3 DNA: TGTGCCAGCAAGCGGCGCGCAGGGTCGAATTCCTACGTGCAGTACTTC. Translated: CASKRRAGSNSYVQYF.

The chain has TRBV2 and TRBJ1-5; 8 positions match TRBD1. The CDR3 extends over 14 amino acids. The V segment lost 6 bases and the J segment 6 bases; nucleotides outside the gene matches: 7. Germline CDR1 and CDR2: SNHLY and FYNNEI. The CDR3: CASSADRESQPQHF. CDR3 sequence (DNA): TGTGCCAGCAGCGCGGACAGGGAGAGTCAGCCCCAGCATTTT.

V is TRBV6-1 and J is TRBJ2-7; D ambiguous. Trimming shortened V by 5 bases and J by 6 bases, and 14 bases separated the two germline ends. This CDR3 is built from 13 residues. Germline V CDR1 and CDR2: MNHNS, SASEGT. CDR3: CASSIGSSGEQYF. CDR3 nucleotides: TGTGCCAGCAGTATAGGGTCCTCAGGCGAGCAGTACTTC.

The chain carries TRBV10-2 and TRBJ2-3; TRBD2 aligns across 8 bases. The CDR3 is made up of 15 amino acids. The germline CDR1 and CDR2 sequences are WSHSY and SAAADI. The V gene end was trimmed by 2 bases and the J gene end by 3 bases; junction bases not matched to a gene: 4. The CDR3 here is CASSEQLAGTDTQYF. The DNA for the CDR3 is TGCGCCAGCAGTGAGCAGTTAGCGGGAACAGATACGCAGTATTTT.

The rearrangement uses TRBV6-5 and TRBJ2-7; 7 bases line up with TRBD2. The CDR3 has 13 amino acids. Germline V gene data show CDR1 as MNHEY and CDR2 as SVGAGI. Losses at the gene ends were 11 bases for V and 2 bases for J; bases not matched to a gene: 9. The CDR3 loop reads CAASPAGTYEQYF. The DNA of the CDR3 is TGTGCCGCGTCCCCAGCGGGGACCTACGAGCAGTACTTC.

The rearrangement uses TRBV29-1 and TRBJ2-3; D is uncertain. The V and J ends lost 6 bases and 2 bases respectively, with 15 bases between them. This CDR3 is built from 14 residues. Germline V gene lookup returns CDR1 SQVTM and CDR2 ANQGSEA. The CDR3 spells CSVALTAPTDTQYF. The CDR3 nucleotides read TGCAGCGTGGCCCTCACGGCCCCCACAGATACGCAGTATTTT.